Sequencing of this T cell receptor beta chain was carried out in a study of T-cell memory formation after mild COVID-19. Whole-study results and caveats: Contracting clones localized mainly to CM and EM when CD4+ and mainly to EMRA when CD8+.

TCRdb called the 5' RACE reads again in MiXCR, with one record for every CDR3 protein. This table has about 500,000 distinct CDR3 sequences, about 20% appearing once. J gave up 3 bases and V 0 bases, and 8 bases lay outside the gene matches. The CDR3 spans 17 residues. CDR1 SGHDN and CDR2 FVKESK come from the germline V gene. As concerns this clonotype: Its antigen is unknown.

This clonotype was sampled from an adult woman who had mild COVID-19 (a few samples of this study predate the infection). Cell type and time point are not known. Sequenced material: PBMCs or a T cell subset sorted from them (not recorded which). The chain couples TRBV14 to TRBJ2-5; 9 nucleotides agree with TRBD2. The CDR3 sequence is CASSQDFKGLAEETQYF. For the CDR3, the DNA is TGTGCCAGCAGCCAAGATTTTAAGGGACTAGCTGAAGAGACCCAGTACTTC.